This TCR beta chain is drawn from a study of blood T cells in healthy people across ages. Total RNA was isolated from each sample in quantities of at least 5.5 micrograms. This CDR3 comprises 15 residues. CDR1 and CDR2 (germline): SEHNR, FQNEAQ (reference sequence). V lost 6 bases and J lost 3; bases outside the gene matches: 7. To note about this clonotype: Its antigen is still unknown.

PCR was performed a second time for 7 to 11 cycles using a sample-barcoded 5' primer and a J-beta primer mix. TCRdb reprocessed the 5' RACE reads via MiXCR and lists one record per CDR3 protein. The sample holds approximately 760,000 distinct CDR3 sequences; just under 25% are singletons and the top ten take 9% to 9.5%. Study findings and constraints: Unsorted PBMC input precluded a conclusive naive versus antigen-experienced comparison.

The same data also contributed to another study, on T cells of mothers and their children. Per that paper: For each mother, over 9 million TCR beta CDR3 reads were obtained, and for each child, about 3 million.

The receptor comes from a boy aged 10-17 years in good health. The sequenced material came from blood. The V and J genes are TRBV7-9 and TRBJ1-1, with 10 bases matching TRBD1. The CDR3 reads CASSPSGTGDTEAFF. CDR3 sequence (DNA): TGTGCCAGCAGTCCGAGCGGGACAGGGGACACTGAAGCTTTCTTT.